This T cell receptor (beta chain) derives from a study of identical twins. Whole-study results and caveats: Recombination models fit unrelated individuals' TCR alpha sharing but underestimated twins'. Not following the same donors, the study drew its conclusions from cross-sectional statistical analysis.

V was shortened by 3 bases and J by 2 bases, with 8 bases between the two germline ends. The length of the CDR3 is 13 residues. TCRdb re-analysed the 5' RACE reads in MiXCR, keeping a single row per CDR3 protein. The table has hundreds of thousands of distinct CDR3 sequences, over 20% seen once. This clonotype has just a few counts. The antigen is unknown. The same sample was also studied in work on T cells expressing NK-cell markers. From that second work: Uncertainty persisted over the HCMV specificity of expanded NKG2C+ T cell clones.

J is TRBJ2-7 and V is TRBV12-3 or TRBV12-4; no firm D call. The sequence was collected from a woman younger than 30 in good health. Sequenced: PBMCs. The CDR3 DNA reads TGTGCCAGCAGTTTTGTTCATGCCTACGAGCAGTACTTC. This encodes CASSFVHAYEQYF.